This passage covers 9 T cell receptor beta chains from one sample sequenced in a study of regulatory T cells in long-lasting Graves disease. iRepertoire HTBI primers and Arm-PCR of CDR3 regions built TCR beta libraries. TCRdb itself ran the multiplex PCR reads through MiXCR, one entry per CDR3 protein. The sample includes about 660,000 distinct CDR3 sequences, about 32% of them seen just once. Described time point: persistent/refractory GD, antithyroid drugs over 5 years with positive TRAb. TCR sequences were obtained from RNA taken from PBMCs. The sequencing used peripheral blood mononuclear cells (PBMCs), collected when the disease was refractory, from a patient treated with antithyroid drugs. These receptor sequences come from a female donor with Graves disease.

This chain joins TRBV29-1 and TRBJ2-7; 9 positions match TRBD2. This CDR3 contains 14 residues. With V trimmed by 4 bases and J by 2 bases, 6 bases remained unmatched. Germline assignment: CDR1 SQVTM and CDR2 ANQGSEA. The CDR3 sequence: CSVGGSGGAYEQYF. CDR3 bases: TGCAGCGTTGGTGGTAGCGGGGGAGCCTACGAGCAGTACTTC.

This clonotype was seen a handful of times. V is TRBV9 and J is TRBJ1-2; maybe TRBD1 (5 bases). Trimming removed 5 bases from V and 5 bases from J, with 13 bases in between. The CDR3 extends over 13 amino acids. Germline assignment: CDR1 SGDLS and CDR2 YYNGEE. CDR3 sequence (DNA): TGTGCCAGCAGTCCGAACCAGGGTTATGGCTACACCTTC. The encoded protein is CASSPNQGYGYTF.

The chain couples TRBV28 to TRBJ1-5; 11 nucleotides line up with TRBD1. V lost 6 bases and J lost 1; bases outside the gene matches: 14. This CDR3 has 19 amino acids. Germline V gene lookup returns CDR1 MDHEN and CDR2 SYDVKM. CDR3 residues: CASRLLDRGRLMSNQPQHF. The CDR3 nucleotides read TGTGCCAGCAGGCTGCTGGACAGGGGGCGCTTAATGAGCAATCAGCCCCAGCATTTT.

This clonotype was found a few times. The chain has TRBV30 and TRBJ1-5; weak D call: TRBD1 (5 bases). This CDR3 spans 15 amino acids. Germline values: CDR1 GTSNPN, CDR2 SVGIG (reference sequence). With 2 bases removed from V and 5 bases from J, the gap between germline ends came to 16 bases. CDR3 loop: CAWSTGDRTHQPQHF. The CDR3 nucleotides read TGTGCCTGGAGTACCGGAGACAGAACCCATCAGCCCCAGCATTTT.

The genes are TRBV5-1 and TRBJ1-2, with TRBD1 identical over 7 bases. V gave up 2 bases and J gave up 8 bases; unmatched junction bases: 9. In germline, CDR1 is SGHRS, CDR2 YFSETQ. This CDR3 is built from 14 residues. CDR3 DNA sequence: TGCGCCAGCAGCTTAACAGGGACAGAGATCGGCTACACCTTC. Translating it yields CASSLTGTEIGYTF.

V usage is TRBV6-2 or TRBV6-3 and J usage is TRBJ1-3; possible D gene TRBD1, 5 bases. This CDR3 comprises 16 residues. The germline V and J ends were trimmed by 5 bases and 0 bases, with 14 bases remaining between them. The germline V gene has CDR1 MNHEY and CDR2 SVGEGT. CDR3: CASSTIMGGSGNTIYF. The CDR3, as DNA: TGTGCCAGCAGTACCATTATGGGGGGCTCTGGAAACACCATATATTTT.

The genes are TRBV18 and TRBJ2-5; D remains unclear. Germline V gives CDR1 KGHSH, CDR2 LQKENI. The CDR3 loop spans 11 amino acids. The V end lost 5 bases, the J end lost 13 bases, and 14 bases lay between the germline ends. The CDR3: CASSNRGLLYF. The CDR3 nucleotides read TGTGCCAGCTCAAACAGAGGCCTACTGTACTTC.

This clonotype was detected many times. The genes are TRBV28 and TRBJ1-6, with D perhaps TRBD1 (5 bases). Germline lookup yields CDR1 MDHEN and CDR2 SYDVKM. Trimming shortened V by 8 bases and J by 7 bases, and 12 bases separated the two germline ends. There are 13 residues in the CDR3. CDR3 coding DNA: TGTGCCAGCCGGGACGGGGTGAATTCACCCCTCCACTTT. It yields the protein CASRDGVNSPLHF. Together with reference TRBV28 and TRBJ1-6, the CDR3 gives the full variable domain: DVKVTQSSRYLVKRTGEKVFLECVQDMDHENMFWYRQDPGLGLRLIYFSYDVKMKEKGDIPEGYSVSREKKERFSLILESASTNQTSMYLCASRDGVNSPLHFGNGTRLTVT.

This chain connects TRBV30 to TRBJ1-2; D not resolved. CDR3 length: 12 residues. Germline V gene data show CDR1 as GTSNPN and CDR2 as SVGIG (reference sequence). Trimming removed 0 bases at V and 3 bases at J, with 5 bases between. CDR3 residues: CAWSVMHYGYTF. DNA for the CDR3: TGTGCCTGGAGTGTTATGCACTATGGCTACACCTTC.